What follows are 29 T cell receptor beta chains derived from one specimen sequenced in a study of T-cell memory formation after mild COVID-19. TCRdb called the 5' RACE reads again in MiXCR, with one record for every CDR3 protein. The data contain some 130,000 distinct CDR3 sequences, around 25% of them singletons. The sequenced sample consisted of PBMCs or a T cell subset sorted from them (not recorded which). The receptors shown here come from an adult woman who had mild COVID-19 (a few samples of this study predate the infection). Cell type and time point are not known.

This chain uses TRBV13 with TRBJ2-2; D not certain. The CDR3 runs 12 residues. Germline loops: CDR1 PRHDT, CDR2 FYEKMQ (reference sequence). Trimming stripped 5 bases from V and 8 bases from J, with 9 bases between. CDR3 in amino acids: CASSAVDGELFF. The DNA of the CDR3 is TGTGCCAGCAGCGCCGTCGATGGGGAGCTGTTTTTT.

This chain links TRBV9 with TRBJ2-3; TRBD2 might be the D (6 bases). Germline V gene data show CDR1 as SGDLS and CDR2 as YYNGEE. Trimming stripped 3 bases from V and 2 bases from J, with 19 bases between. The CDR3 is made up of 17 amino acids. CDR3 region: CASSEPLGGGDTDTQYF. In DNA form, the CDR3 reads TGTGCCAGCAGCGAGCCCCTGGGTGGAGGGGACACAGATACGCAGTATTTT. The full variable domain, with the rest looked up from reference TRBV9 and TRBJ2-3, is DSGVTQTPKHLITATGQRVTLRCSPRSGDLSVYWYQQSLDQGLQFLIQYYNGEERAKGNILERFSAQQFPDLHSELNLSSLELGDSALYFCASSEPLGGGDTDTQYFGPGTRLTVL.

The CDR3 loop is CASSVTTEGRVTQYF. DNA for the CDR3: TGTGCCAGCAGCGTGACTACCGAAGGTCGTGTGACCCAGTACTTC. This rearrangement joins TRBV9 to TRBJ2-5; D may be TRBD2 (5 bases). CDR1 and CDR2 (germline): SGDLS, YYNGEE. CDR3 length: 15 residues. Between the trimmed V and J ends, which lost 2 bases and 7 bases, there was a span of 18 bases. The complete variable domain, with remaining parts taken from reference TRBV9 and TRBJ2-5, reads DSGVTQTPKHLITATGQRVTLRCSPRSGDLSVYWYQQSLDQGLQFLIQYYNGEERAKGNILERFSAQQFPDLHSELNLSSLELGDSALYFCASSVTTEGRVTQYFGPGTRLLVL.

The chain combines TRBV6-5 with TRBJ2-5; D unresolved. This CDR3 has 15 residues. Germline V CDR1 and CDR2: MNHEY, SVGAGI. Deletions cut 0 bases from V and 5 bases from J, with 13 bases between. Here the CDR3 reads CASSYSLSPIETQYF. The CDR3 region has the DNA TGTGCCAGCAGTTACTCACTATCACCTATTGAGACCCAGTACTTC.

This clonotype was seen only a few times. The chain is built from TRBV12-3 or TRBV12-4 and TRBJ2-7, with D perhaps matching TRBD1 (6 bases). This CDR3 spans 14 amino acids. Deletions cut 5 bases from V and 4 bases from J, with 15 bases between. For the CDR3, the DNA is TGTGCCAGCAGTCGACTTACCGGACAGTACGAGCAGTACTTC. This codes for CASSRLTGQYEQYF.

In this sample, this clonotype turned up a few times. J is TRBJ2-5 and V is TRBV7-2; perhaps D is TRBD1 or TRBD2 (5 bases each). This CDR3 has 16 residues. With 3 bases removed from V and 7 bases from J, the gap between germline ends came to 21 bases. The germline gives CDR1 SGHTA, CDR2 FQGNSA. This CDR3 reads CASSFLSGTAITTQYF. The CDR3 DNA follows: TGTGCCAGCAGCTTTTTGTCGGGGACGGCGATTACGACCCAGTACTTC.

The chain is built from TRBV7-9 and TRBJ2-1, with 8 bases lining up with TRBD2. The V and J ends lost 7 bases and 2 bases, in that order; junction bases with no gene match: 7. Per the germline V gene, CDR1 is SEHNR and CDR2 is FQNEAQ (reference sequence). The CDR3 runs 15 residues. CDR3 bases: TGTGCCAGCACGACTCGGGAGGGCCCCTACAATGAGCAGTTCTTC. Translation gives CASTTREGPYNEQFF.

This clonotype turned up a few times. The chain uses TRBV7-8 and TRBJ2-1; 14 bases agree with TRBD2. In germline, CDR1 is SGHVS, CDR2 FQNEAQ. V shed 5 bases and J 3 bases; nucleotides not matched to a gene: 3. CDR3 length: 16 amino acids. The CDR3 loop reads CASSIGTSGGYNEQFF. CDR3 nucleotide sequence: TGTGCCAGCAGCATAGGGACTAGCGGGGGCTACAATGAGCAGTTCTTC.

This clonotype appeared a few times. V is TRBV10-3 and J is TRBJ2-7; tentatively, D is TRBD1 (6 bases). Looked up from germline, CDR1 is ENHRY and CDR2 is SYGVKD. The CDR3 contains 12 residues. The V and J ends lost 6 bases and 0 bases respectively, with 6 bases between them. In DNA form, the CDR3 reads TGTGCCATCAGGGACAGCTCCTACGAGCAGTACTTC. It translates to CAIRDSSYEQYF.

This clonotype appeared many times. The J gene is TRBJ1-1, the V gene TRBV27, with D possibly being TRBD1 (5 bases). Trimming took 2 bases from V and 4 from J, leaving 11 bases between them. The germline V gene has CDR1 MNHEY and CDR2 SMNVEV (reference sequence). This CDR3 has 14 amino acids. For the CDR3, the DNA is TGTGCCAGCAGTTTAGGGGGGGAAGGCACTGAAGCTTTCTTT. The encoded protein is CASSLGGEGTEAFF.

This clonotype has just one count. The gene calls are TRBV4-3 and TRBJ1-5, with TRBD1 identical over 7 bases. The germline CDR1 and CDR2 sequences are LGHNA and YSLEER. V lost 0 bases to trimming and J lost 7 bases; unmatched junction nucleotides: 9. This CDR3 spans 16 amino acids. The CDR3 coding sequence is TGCGCCAGCAGCCAAGAGTATGGACAGGTCCACCAGCCCCAGCATTTT. This codes for CASSQEYGQVHQPQHF.

This clonotype has a handful of counts. The chain joins TRBV12-3 or TRBV12-4 to TRBJ1-5; TRBD1 might be the D (5 bases). Trimming took 7 bases from V and 1 from J, leaving 8 bases between them. There are 13 residues in the CDR3. CDR3 amino acids: CASTPGSNQPQHF. The CDR3 nucleotides read TGTGCCAGCACCCCAGGGAGCAATCAGCCCCAGCATTTT.

The chain is built from TRBV4-3 and TRBJ2-1; TRBD2 matches 8 bases. V shed 1 base, J shed 4 bases, and the junction held 9 bases outside the gene matches. CDR3 length: 17 amino acids. The germline V gene encodes CDR1 LGHNA and CDR2 YSLEER. The CDR3 reads CASSQVFEREGYNEQFF. The CDR3 DNA sequence: TGCGCCAGCAGCCAAGTCTTCGAACGGGAGGGATACAATGAGCAGTTCTTC.

This clonotype was observed at least ten times. The chain carries TRBV6-4 and TRBJ2-1, with TRBD2 matching over 9 bases. J was trimmed by 8 bases and V by 2 bases; bases with no gene match: 4. CDR1 is MRHNA, CDR2 SNTAGT, per germline. This CDR3 region has 14 residues. The CDR3 region is CASSDAAGGDEQFF. For the CDR3, the DNA is TGTGCCAGCAGTGACGCTGCGGGAGGGGATGAGCAGTTCTTC.

The rearrangement uses TRBV19 and TRBJ2-3, with a weak D call TRBD2 (6 bases). This CDR3 has 16 residues. With 3 bases removed from V and 0 bases from J, the gap between germline ends came to 13 bases. The germline V gene encodes CDR1 LNHDA and CDR2 SQIVND (reference sequence). The CDR3 loop reads CASSISLAASTDTQYF. In DNA form, the CDR3 reads TGTGCCAGTAGTATCTCACTAGCCGCGAGCACAGATACGCAGTATTTT.

This clonotype was counted between two and nine times. This sequence joins TRBV20-1 and TRBJ1-1; D unresolved. Trimming took 6 bases from V and 1 from J, leaving 15 bases between them. This CDR3 is 14 amino acids long. The germline V gene has CDR1 DFQATT and CDR2 SNEGSKA (reference sequence). CDR3 sequence reads: CSATTPDPNTEAFF. CDR3 DNA: TGCAGTGCCACTACCCCCGACCCGAACACTGAAGCTTTCTTT.

V and J are TRBV6-5 and TRBJ2-3; TRBD2 matches at 9 bases. V was pared by 3 bases and J by 3 bases, with 7 bases of the junction left unmatched. This CDR3 spans 16 amino acids. The V gene's germline CDR1 is MNHEY and CDR2 SVGAGI. The CDR3 sequence is CASSYLAGGPTDTQYF. The CDR3 DNA reads as TGTGCCAGCAGTTATTTGGCGGGAGGGCCGACAGATACGCAGTATTTT.

The chain combines TRBV7-2 with TRBJ1-2; D is uncertain. V was shortened by 1 base and J by 3 bases, with 21 bases between the two germline ends. There are 18 residues in the CDR3. In germline, CDR1 is SGHTA, CDR2 FQGNSA. The CDR3 sequence: CASSLGDLGEGGDYGYTF. The DNA of the CDR3 is TGTGCCAGCAGCTTAGGGGATTTAGGAGAGGGCGGTGACTATGGCTACACCTTC.

This clonotype was seen only once. The chain has TRBV4-2 and TRBJ2-7; weak D call: TRBD1 (5 bases). The CDR3 sequence is 14 residues long. Germline CDR1 reads LGHNA; CDR2 reads YNFKEQ. V was trimmed by 3 bases and J by 2 bases, leaving 11 bases between them. The CDR3 here is CASSQAGSPYEQYF. CDR3 sequence (DNA): TGTGCCAGCAGCCAGGCAGGGTCCCCCTACGAGCAGTACTTC.

The table lists this clonotype with a few counts. The V and J genes are TRBV27 and TRBJ2-1; perhaps TRBD2 as D (5 bases). The ends were cut back, 5 bases at V and 0 bases at J, with 14 bases in the middle. The CDR3 covers 16 residues. The germline V gene has CDR1 MNHEY and CDR2 SMNVEV (reference sequence). CDR3 residues: CASSPAAGNSYNEQFF. The CDR3 DNA sequence: TGTGCCAGCAGTCCCGCCGCGGGTAACTCCTACAATGAGCAGTTCTTC.

CDR3 nucleotide sequence: TGTGCCAGCAGCCCGCGACAGCGTAACATGAACACTGAAGCTTTCTTT. It translates to CASSPRQRNMNTEAFF. J is TRBJ1-1 and V is TRBV7-9; maybe TRBD1 (5 bases). Germline V gene lookup returns CDR1 SEHNR and CDR2 FQNEAQ (reference sequence). This CDR3 is 16 amino acids long. V was trimmed by 5 bases and J by 0 bases, leaving 16 bases between them. Supplemented by reference TRBV7-9 and TRBJ1-1, the full variable domain reads DTGVSQNPRHKITKRGQNVTFRCDPISEHNRLYWYRQTLGQGPEFLTYFQNEAQLEKSRLLSDRFSAERPKGSFSTLEIQRTEQGDSAMYLCASSPRQRNMNTEAFFGQGTRLTVV.

This chain uses TRBV7-9 with TRBJ2-2, with D perhaps TRBD1 (7 bases). Trimming removed 5 bases at V and 6 bases at J, with 10 bases between. CDR1 SEHNR and CDR2 FQNEAQ come from the germline V gene (reference sequence). The CDR3 consists of 13 residues. Here the CDR3 reads CASSPRGAGELFF. As DNA, the CDR3 is TGTGCCAGCAGCCCCAGGGGGGCCGGGGAGCTGTTTTTT.

In its sample, this clonotype was seen a few times. The rearrangement uses TRBV2 and TRBJ2-1; 9 bases map to TRBD2. Trimming cost V 4 bases and J 7 bases; bases outside gene matches: 14. Germline V lookup: CDR1 SNHLY, CDR2 FYNNEI. There are 17 residues in the CDR3. CDR3 DNA sequence: TGTGCCAGCAGTGTCCGGATGGCGGGAGGGCCTCGAAATGAGCAGTTCTTC. Amino acid sequence: CASSVRMAGGPRNEQFF.

This clonotype showed up many times. V gene TRBV6-6 combines with J gene TRBJ2-7, with no clear D. Trimming took off 2 bases at V and 4 bases at J, with 9 bases between the two ends. The CDR3 consists of 13 residues. Germline V CDR1 and CDR2: MNHNY, SVGAGI (reference sequence). This CDR3 reads CASSYEWMYEQYF. The CDR3, as DNA: TGTGCCAGCAGTTACGAGTGGATGTACGAGCAGTACTTC.

This chain joins TRBV29-1 and TRBJ2-7, with 9 bases matching TRBD2. V gave up 4 bases and J gave up 3 bases; unmatched junction bases: 4. Germline CDR1 SQVTM, CDR2 ANQGSEA. This CDR3 region has 13 residues. Here the CDR3 reads CSVARTSDYEQYF. As DNA, the CDR3 is TGCAGCGTTGCGAGGACTAGCGACTACGAGCAGTACTTC.

This chain connects TRBV29-1 to TRBJ2-1, with 7 bases that match TRBD2. The V gene's germline CDR1 is SQVTM and CDR2 ANQGSEA. J gave up 9 bases and V 2 bases, and 4 bases lay outside the gene matches. The CDR3 sequence is 12 residues long. The chain's CDR3 is CSVESASGEQFF. In nucleotides, the CDR3 is TGCAGCGTTGAATCGGCTAGCGGTGAGCAGTTCTTC.

The V call is TRBV12-3 or TRBV12-4, the J call TRBJ2-3; either TRBD1 or TRBD2 may fit D (5 bases each). The CDR3 length is 14 residues. Between the trimmed V and J ends, which lost 5 bases and 4 bases, there was a span of 13 bases. The CDR3 reads CASSNRGSADTQYF. Here the CDR3 DNA reads TGTGCCAGCAGTAACCGGGGCAGTGCAGATACGCAGTATTTT.

This clonotype has just a few counts. The chain's CDR3 is CASSFSGLAFGEQYF. CDR3 in DNA: TGTGCCAGCAGTTTTTCGGGACTAGCCTTCGGCGAGCAGTACTTC. V and J are TRBV27 and TRBJ2-7; TRBD2 matches 9 bases. Germline lookup yields CDR1 MNHEY and CDR2 SMNVEV (reference sequence). CDR3 length: 15 residues. The V segment lost 3 bases and the J segment 6 bases; nucleotides outside the gene matches: 9.

The rearrangement links TRBV2 to TRBJ2-5; 8 nucleotides agree with TRBD1. This CDR3 is built from 16 residues. V lost 5 bases, J lost 5 bases, and 13 bases stayed unmatched. Germline assignment: CDR1 SNHLY and CDR2 FYNNEI. CDR3 sequence: CASSPRGTGPYETQYF. CDR3 in DNA: TGTGCCAGCAGTCCCAGGGGGACAGGACCCTATGAGACCCAGTACTTC. The full variable domain, completed using reference TRBV2 and TRBJ2-5, is EPEVTQTPSHQVTQMGQEVILRCVPISNHLYFYWYRQILGQKVEFLVSFYNNEISEKSEIFDDQFSVERPDGSNFTLKIRSTKLEDSAMYFCASSPRGTGPYETQYFGPGTRLLVL.